Reported below is one T cell receptor beta chain. Trimming cost V 5 bases and J 0 bases; bases outside gene matches: 7. Germline V gene data show CDR1 as SEHNR and CDR2 as FQNEAQ (reference sequence). There are 17 residues in the CDR3. The data were produced by immunoSEQ multiplex PCR, yet TCRdb's version contains in-frame clones alone and is incomplete. The table shows 120,000 or so clones, with about 80% occurring only once. This specimen comes from a study of blood T cell repertoires in COVID-19. In the study overall: Sources were T cells, B-cell-depleted T cells, or PBMCs; the material itself was cDNA or gDNA.

This clonotype was obtained from a woman between 50 and 59 years old with acute or convalescent COVID-19. The V and J genes are TRBV7-9 and TRBJ2-1, with 10 nucleotides matching TRBD2. Sequenced sample: peripheral blood. The CDR3 nucleotides read TGTGCCAGCAGCCGGCTAGCGGGAGAGAGCTCCTACAATGAGCAGTTCTTC. Encoded protein: CASSRLAGESSYNEQFF.